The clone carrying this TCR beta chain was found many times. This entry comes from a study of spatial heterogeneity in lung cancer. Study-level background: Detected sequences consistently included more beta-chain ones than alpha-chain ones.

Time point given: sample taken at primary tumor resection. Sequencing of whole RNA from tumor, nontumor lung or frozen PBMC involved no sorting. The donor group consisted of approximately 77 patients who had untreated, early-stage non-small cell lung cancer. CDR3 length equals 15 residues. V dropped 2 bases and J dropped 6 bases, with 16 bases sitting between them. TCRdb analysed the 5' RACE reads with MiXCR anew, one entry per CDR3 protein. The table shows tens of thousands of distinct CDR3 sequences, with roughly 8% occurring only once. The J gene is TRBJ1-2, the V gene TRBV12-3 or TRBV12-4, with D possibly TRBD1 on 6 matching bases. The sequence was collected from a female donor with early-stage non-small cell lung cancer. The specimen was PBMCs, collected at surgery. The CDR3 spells CASSLSARQGNGYTF. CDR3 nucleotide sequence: TGTGCCAGCAGTTTATCCGCGCGGCAGGGGAATGGCTACACCTTC.